The clone carrying this TCR beta chain was counted a few times. Its antigen is currently unknown. The data were obtained in a study of vaccination effects on CD4 cells after COVID-19. Antigen-specific CD4+ T cells were first expanded with viral peptide pools by the ViraFEST assay and only then sequenced. Culturing for 10 to 11 days preceded CD4+ T cell isolation. Prior SARS-CoV-2 infection was absent in the vaccine recipients, as shown by negative nucleocapsid antibodies. Cultures of roughly 2 million PBMC per well contained about 10 IU/ml IL-2 plus 10 ug/ml peptides. Points from the study as a whole: Small numbers of convalescent patients limited the study. It also lacked early post-infection timepoints. Substantial clonal contraction characterized both infection- and vaccine-induced clones late after vaccination. The study found that only 1 of 255 vaccine-induced clones from healthy vaccinees cross-reacted with common cold coronaviruses.

Germline CDR1 is MNHNS and CDR2 is SASEGT. This CDR3 has 16 residues. V was cut by 2 bases and J by 0 bases, with 11 bases left in between. The protocol was immunoSEQ multiplex PCR, while the TCRdb copy is restricted to in-frame clones and leaves out a portion. The top ten hold 12% of the sample, which has under 75,000 clones, 80% seen once. This TCR derives from a human donor who received a COVID-19 vaccine. Sequenced here: CD4+ T cells from PBMCs cultured with SARS-CoV-2 spike peptides, sampled before COVID-19 vaccination. V and J are TRBV6-1 and TRBJ1-3, with no clear D. The CDR3 protein is CASSEQASDSGNTIYF. The CDR3 coding sequence is TGTGCCAGCAGTGAACAGGCCAGTGACTCTGGAAACACCATATATTTT.